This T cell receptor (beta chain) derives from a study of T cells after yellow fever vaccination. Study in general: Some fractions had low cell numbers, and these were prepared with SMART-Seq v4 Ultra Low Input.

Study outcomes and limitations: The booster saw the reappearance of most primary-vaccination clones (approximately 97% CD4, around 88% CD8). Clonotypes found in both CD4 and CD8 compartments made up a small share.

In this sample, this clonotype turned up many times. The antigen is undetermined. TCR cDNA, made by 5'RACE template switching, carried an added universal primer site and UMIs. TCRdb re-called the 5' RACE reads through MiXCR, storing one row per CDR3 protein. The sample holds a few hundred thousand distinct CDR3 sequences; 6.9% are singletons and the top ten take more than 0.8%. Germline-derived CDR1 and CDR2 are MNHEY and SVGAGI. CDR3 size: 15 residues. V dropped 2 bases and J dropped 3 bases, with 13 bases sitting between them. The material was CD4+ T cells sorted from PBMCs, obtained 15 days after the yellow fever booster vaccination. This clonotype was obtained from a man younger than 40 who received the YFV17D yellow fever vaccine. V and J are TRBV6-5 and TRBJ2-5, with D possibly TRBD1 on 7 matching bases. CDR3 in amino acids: CASSYGGTVKETQYF. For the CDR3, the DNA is TGTGCCAGCAGTTACGGGGGGACAGTCAAAGAGACCCAGTACTTC.